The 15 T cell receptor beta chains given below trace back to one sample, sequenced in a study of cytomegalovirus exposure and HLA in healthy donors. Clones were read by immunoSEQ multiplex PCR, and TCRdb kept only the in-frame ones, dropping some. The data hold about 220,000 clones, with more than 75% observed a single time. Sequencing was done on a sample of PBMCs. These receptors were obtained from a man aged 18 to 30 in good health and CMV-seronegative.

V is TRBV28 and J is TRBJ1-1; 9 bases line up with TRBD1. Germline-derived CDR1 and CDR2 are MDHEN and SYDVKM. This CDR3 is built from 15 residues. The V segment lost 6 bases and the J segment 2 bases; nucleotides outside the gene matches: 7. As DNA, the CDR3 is TGTGCCAGCAGACGGACAGGGGTCCTCAACACTGAAGCTTTCTTT. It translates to CASRRTGVLNTEAFF.

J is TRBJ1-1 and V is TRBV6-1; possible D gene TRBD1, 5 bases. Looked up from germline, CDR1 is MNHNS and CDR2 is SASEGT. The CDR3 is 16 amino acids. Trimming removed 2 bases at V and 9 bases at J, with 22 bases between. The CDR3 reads CASSEPPSGGVLKAFF. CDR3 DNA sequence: TGTGCCAGCAGTGAACCGCCCTCCGGAGGGGTCCTAAAAGCTTTCTTT.

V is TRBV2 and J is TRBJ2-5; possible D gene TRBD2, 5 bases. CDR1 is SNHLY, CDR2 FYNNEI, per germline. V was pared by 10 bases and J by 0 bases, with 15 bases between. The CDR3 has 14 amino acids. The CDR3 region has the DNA TGTGCCAATCGCCGGGGAGAGTACCAAGAGACCCAGTACTTC. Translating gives CANRRGEYQETQYF. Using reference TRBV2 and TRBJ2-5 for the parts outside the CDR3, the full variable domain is EPEVTQTPSHQVTQMGQEVILRCVPISNHLYFYWYRQILGQKVEFLVSFYNNEISEKSEIFDDQFSVERPDGSNFTLKIRSTKLEDSAMYFCANRRGEYQETQYFGPGTRLLVL.

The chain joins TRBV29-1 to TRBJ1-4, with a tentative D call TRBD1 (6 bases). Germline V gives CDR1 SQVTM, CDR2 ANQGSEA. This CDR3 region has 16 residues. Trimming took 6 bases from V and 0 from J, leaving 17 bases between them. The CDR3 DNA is TGCAGCGTGTGGGACACACCTGGGACAACTAATGAAAAACTGTTTTTT. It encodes CSVWDTPGTTNEKLFF.

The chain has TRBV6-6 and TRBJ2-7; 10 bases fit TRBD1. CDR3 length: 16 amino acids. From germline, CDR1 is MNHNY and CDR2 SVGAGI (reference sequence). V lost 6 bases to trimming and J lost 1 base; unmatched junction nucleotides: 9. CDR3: CASRGTGTGESYEQYF. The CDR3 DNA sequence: TGTGCCAGCAGGGGTACCGGGACAGGGGAATCCTACGAGCAGTACTTC.

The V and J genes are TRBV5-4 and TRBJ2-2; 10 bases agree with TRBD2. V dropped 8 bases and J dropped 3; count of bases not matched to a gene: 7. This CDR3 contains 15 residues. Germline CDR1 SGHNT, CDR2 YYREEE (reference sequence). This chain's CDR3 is CASRTAGGDTGELFF. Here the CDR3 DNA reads TGTGCCAGTCGTACAGCGGGAGGGGACACCGGGGAGCTGTTTTTT.

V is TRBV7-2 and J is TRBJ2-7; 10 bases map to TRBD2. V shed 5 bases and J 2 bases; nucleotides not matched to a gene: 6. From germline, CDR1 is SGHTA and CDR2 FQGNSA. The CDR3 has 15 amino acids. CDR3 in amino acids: CASSPLAGIPYEQYF. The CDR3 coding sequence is TGTGCCAGCAGCCCACTAGCGGGGATACCCTACGAGCAGTACTTC.

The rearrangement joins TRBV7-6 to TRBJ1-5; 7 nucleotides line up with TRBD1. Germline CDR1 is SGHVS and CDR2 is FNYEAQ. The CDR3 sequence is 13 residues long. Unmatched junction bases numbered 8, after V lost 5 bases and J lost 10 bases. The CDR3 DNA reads TGTGCCAGCAGCGGATGGGACAGTCAACCCCAGCATTTT. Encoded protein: CASSGWDSQPQHF.

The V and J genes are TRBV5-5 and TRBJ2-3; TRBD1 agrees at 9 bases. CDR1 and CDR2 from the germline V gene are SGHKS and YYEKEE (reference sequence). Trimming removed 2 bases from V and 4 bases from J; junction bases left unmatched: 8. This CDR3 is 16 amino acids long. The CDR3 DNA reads TGTGCCAGCAGCTTCCGGGGACAGGGAATGGCAGATACGCAGTATTTT. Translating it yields CASSFRGQGMADTQYF.

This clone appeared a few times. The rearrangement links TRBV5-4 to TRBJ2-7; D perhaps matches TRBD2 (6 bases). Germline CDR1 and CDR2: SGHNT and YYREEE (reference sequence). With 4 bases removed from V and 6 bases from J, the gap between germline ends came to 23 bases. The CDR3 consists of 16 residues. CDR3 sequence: CASSRSGWGEVSEQYF. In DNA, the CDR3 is TGTGCCAGCAGCCGCAGCGGGTGGGGGGAAGTAAGCGAGCAGTACTTC.

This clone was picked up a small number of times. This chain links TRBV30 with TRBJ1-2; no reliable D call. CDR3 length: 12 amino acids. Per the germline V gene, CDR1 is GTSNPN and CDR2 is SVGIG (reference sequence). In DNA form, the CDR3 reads TGTCTGTTACGCCGGGAGAAGCATGGCTACACCTTC. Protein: CLLRREKHGYTF.

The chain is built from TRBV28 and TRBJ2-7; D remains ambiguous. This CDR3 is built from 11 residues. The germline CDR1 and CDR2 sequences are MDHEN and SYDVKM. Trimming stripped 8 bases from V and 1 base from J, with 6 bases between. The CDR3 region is CASQRSYEQYF. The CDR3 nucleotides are TGTGCCAGCCAACGGTCCTACGAGCAGTACTTC.

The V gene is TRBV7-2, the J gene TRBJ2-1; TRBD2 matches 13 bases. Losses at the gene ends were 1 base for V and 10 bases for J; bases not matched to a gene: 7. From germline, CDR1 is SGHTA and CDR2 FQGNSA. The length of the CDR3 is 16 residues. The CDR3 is CASSLGRPGLAGEQFF. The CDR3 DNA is TGTGCCAGCAGCTTAGGCCGACCGGGACTAGCGGGGGAGCAGTTCTTC.

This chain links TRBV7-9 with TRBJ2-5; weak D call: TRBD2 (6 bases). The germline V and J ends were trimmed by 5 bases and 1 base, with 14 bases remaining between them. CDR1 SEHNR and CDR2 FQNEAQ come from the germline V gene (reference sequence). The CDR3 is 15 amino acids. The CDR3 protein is CASSIPTRGQETQYF. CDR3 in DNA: TGTGCCAGCAGCATACCGACTAGGGGCCAAGAGACCCAGTACTTC.

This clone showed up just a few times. CDR3 DNA sequence: TGTGCCAGCAGCCTCCCGATCCGGGACAGGGTGGTTGATGAGCAGTTCTTC. It specifies CASSLPIRDRVVDEQFF. This chain links TRBV5-6 with TRBJ2-1; TRBD1 matches at 9 bases. The CDR3 loop spans 17 amino acids. CDR1 is SGHDT, CDR2 YYEEEE, per germline. V shed 4 bases, J shed 8 bases, and the junction held 16 bases outside the gene matches.